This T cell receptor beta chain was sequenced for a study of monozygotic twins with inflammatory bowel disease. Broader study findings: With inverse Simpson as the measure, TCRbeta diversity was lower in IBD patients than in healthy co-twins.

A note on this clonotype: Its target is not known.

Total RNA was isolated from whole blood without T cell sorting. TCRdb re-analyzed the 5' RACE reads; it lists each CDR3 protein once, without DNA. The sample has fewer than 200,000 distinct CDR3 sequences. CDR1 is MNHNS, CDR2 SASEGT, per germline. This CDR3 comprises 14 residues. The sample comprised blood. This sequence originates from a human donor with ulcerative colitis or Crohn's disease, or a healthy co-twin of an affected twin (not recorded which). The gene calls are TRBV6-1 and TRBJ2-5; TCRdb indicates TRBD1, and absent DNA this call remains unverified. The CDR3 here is CASSPFRGGGTQYF.